The 21 T cell receptor beta chains presented below share a single source sample, sequenced in a study of CD8+ T cells in alopecia areata. cDNA prepared by RNA extraction and subsequent reverse transcription served as the template for sequencing. TCRdb's table, derived via immunoSEQ multiplex PCR, lists solely in-frame clones and lacks some. The sample records 130,000 to 150,000 clones, more than 45% being singletons. The specimen sequenced was CD4+ T cells sorted from blood. The receptors stem from a human donor with alopecia areata.

This clone appeared many times. The chain joins TRBV5-4 to TRBJ2-5; TRBD2 agrees at 14 bases. The CDR3 totals 15 residues. The ends lost 3 bases at V and 3 bases at J; junction bases unmatched: 1. In germline, CDR1 is SGHNT, CDR2 YYREEE (reference sequence). The CDR3 bases are TGTGCCAGCAGCTGGGGACTAGCGGGAGAAGAGACCCAGTACTTC. Residues: CASSWGLAGEETQYF.

This clone was observed a handful of times. The chain has TRBV29-1 and TRBJ1-2, with 8 bases aligning to TRBD1. The J segment lost 0 bases and the V segment lost 7 bases, leaving 4 bases of the junction unmatched. Germline lookup yields CDR1 SQVTM and CDR2 ANQGSEA. The CDR3 is made up of 13 amino acids. In DNA form, the CDR3 reads TGCAGCGACTCAGGGGGCCCTAACTATGGCTACACCTTC. Translated: CSDSGGPNYGYTF.

This clone has a handful of counts. The chain employs TRBV2 and TRBJ2-5; 8 bases align to TRBD2. V lost 6 bases, J lost 4 bases, and 13 bases stayed unmatched. The CDR3 sequence is 16 residues long. The germline gives CDR1 SNHLY, CDR2 FYNNEI. The CDR3 DNA follows: TGTGCCAGCAGCTATCAACTAGCGGCGGGGGGAGAGACCCAGTACTTC. Its translation is CASSYQLAAGGETQYF.

This chain joins TRBV15 and TRBJ1-5; D unresolved. The germline V and J ends were trimmed by 4 bases and 5 bases, with 18 bases remaining between them. The CDR3 loop spans 16 amino acids. The germline gives CDR1 LNHNV, CDR2 YYDKDF (reference sequence). The CDR3 loop is CATSNPRANWYQPQHF. As DNA, the CDR3 is TGTGCCACCAGCAATCCTAGGGCCAATTGGTATCAGCCCCAGCATTTT.

This sequence joins TRBV28 and TRBJ2-3; 7 bases are a match to TRBD2. Germline V CDR1 and CDR2: MDHEN, SYDVKM. The CDR3 extends over 13 amino acids. V was clipped by 6 bases and J by 4 bases; unmatched bases: 4. The CDR3 loop reads CASRAGLPDTQYF. The CDR3 DNA reads as TGTGCCAGCAGAGCGGGATTACCAGATACGCAGTATTTT.

This clone was seen only a few times. The rearrangement uses TRBV7-2 and TRBJ2-3, with D hard to call. This CDR3 has 16 amino acids. Trimming cost V 6 bases and J 3 bases, with 19 bases left between them. Per the germline V gene, CDR1 is SGHTA and CDR2 is FQGNSA. As DNA, the CDR3 is TGTGCCAGCAGTCCACGCACGACTTTAGGGACAGATACGCAGTATTTT. This gives the protein CASSPRTTLGTDTQYF.

In its sample, this clone was seen a few times. In the same sample, other DNA sequences code for this CDR3. The chain has TRBV7-3 and TRBJ1-2; D remains ambiguous. V dropped 5 bases and J dropped 3 bases, with 10 bases sitting between them. The CDR3 is 13 residues long. The germline V gene encodes CDR1 SGHTA and CDR2 FQGTGA. Here the CDR3 DNA reads TGTGCCAGCAGCAGCGACGGGGACTATGGCTACACCTTC. Amino acid sequence: CASSSDGDYGYTF.

This chain joins TRBV5-1 and TRBJ1-1, with D perhaps matching TRBD1 (5 bases). Germline V CDR1 and CDR2: SGHRS, YFSETQ. CDR3 size: 15 residues. Trimming cost V 4 bases and J 4 bases, with 17 bases left between them. The CDR3 region has the DNA TGCGCCAGCAGCGAAGACCCAGGGCTGAGCACTGAAGCTTTCTTT. Its translation is CASSEDPGLSTEAFF.

The chain has TRBV30 and TRBJ2-3; possibly TRBD2 for D (6 bases). From germline, CDR1 is GTSNPN and CDR2 SVGIG (reference sequence). CDR3 length: 13 amino acids. Trimming cost V 0 bases and J 6 bases, with 10 bases left between them. CDR3 sequence reads: CAWSVHAGDTQYF. The DNA for the CDR3 is TGTGCCTGGAGTGTACACGCGGGGGATACGCAGTATTTT.

This clone was found once. V gene TRBV6-5 combines with J gene TRBJ2-7; 8 bases agree with TRBD2. V dropped 4 bases and J dropped 6; count of bases not matched to a gene: 2. The CDR3 loop spans 12 amino acids. Germline V CDR1 and CDR2: MNHEY, SVGAGI. CDR3 residues: CASSFRGGEQYF. DNA for the CDR3: TGTGCCAGCAGTTTCCGGGGGGGCGAGCAGTACTTC.

The chain recombines TRBV29-1 with TRBJ1-1; D remains ambiguous. The CDR3 runs 13 residues. Germline V CDR1 and CDR2: SQVTM, ANQGSEA. Trimming shortened V by 3 bases and J by 0 bases, and 8 bases separated the two germline ends. CDR3 nucleotide sequence: TGCAGCGTTGATGTAGCGATGAACACTGAAGCTTTCTTT. Residues: CSVDVAMNTEAFF.

The V call is TRBV10-3, the J call TRBJ1-1, with 8 bases matching TRBD1. Per germline, CDR1 ENHRY and CDR2 SYGVKD. Trimming at V came to 11 bases and at J to 3 bases, leaving 11 bases not matched to a gene. The CDR3 is 14 amino acids. CDR3 protein: CASGQGQGDTEAFF. DNA of the CDR3: TGTGCCTCTGGACAGGGTCAAGGGGACACTGAAGCTTTCTTT.

The chain links TRBV15 to TRBJ2-7; 11 bases fit TRBD2. The CDR3 loop spans 15 amino acids. CDR1 is LNHNV, CDR2 YYDKDF, per germline (reference sequence). Trimming cost V 1 base and J 4 bases; bases outside gene matches: 3. CDR3: CATSRAGLADYEQYF. CDR3 bases: TGTGCCACCAGCAGAGCGGGACTAGCGGATTACGAGCAGTACTTC.

This clone was detected only a few times. The V call is TRBV7-2, the J call TRBJ2-1; TRBD1 agrees at 7 bases. After removal of 5 bases from V and 4 bases from J, the junction contained 8 bases not matched to a gene. The CDR3 has 15 amino acids. The V gene's germline CDR1 is SGHTA and CDR2 FQGNSA. In nucleotides, the CDR3 is TGTGCCAGCAGCAAGGACAGGAGAAATTACAATGAGCAGTTCTTC. Translating gives CASSKDRRNYNEQFF. The whole variable domain, filled in from reference TRBV7-2 and TRBJ2-1, reads GAGVSQSPSNKVTEKGKDVELRCDPISGHTALYWYRQSLGQGLEFLIYFQGNSAPDKSGLPSDRFSAERTGGSVSTLTIQRTQQEDSAVYLCASSKDRRNYNEQFFGPGTRLTVL.

Only a few counts were recorded for this clone. V usage is TRBV29-1 and J usage is TRBJ1-2; no reliable D call. CDR1 and CDR2 from the germline V gene are SQVTM and ANQGSEA. The CDR3 extends over 11 amino acids. V dropped 2 bases and J dropped 4 bases, with 5 bases sitting between them. This chain's CDR3 is CSVEFGYGYTF. CDR3 DNA: TGCAGCGTTGAATTTGGCTATGGCTACACCTTC.

The rearrangement joins TRBV6-5 to TRBJ2-2; D tentatively fits TRBD1 or TRBD2 (7 bases each). The CDR3 sequence is 16 residues long. Trimming left V 4 bases short and J 7 bases short, with 19 bases between. Per germline, CDR1 MNHEY and CDR2 SVGAGI. CDR3: CASSSLEGGGNGELFF. DNA of the CDR3: TGTGCCAGCAGTTCCCTCGAGGGAGGGGGCAACGGGGAGCTGTTTTTT.

Only a few counts were recorded for this clone. This chain joins TRBV28 and TRBJ2-7; 8 bases agree with TRBD1. The J segment lost 3 bases and the V segment lost 6 bases, leaving 7 bases of the junction unmatched. Germline V lookup: CDR1 MDHEN, CDR2 SYDVKM. The CDR3 has 14 residues. The CDR3 DNA reads TGTGCCAGCAGAAGACAGGGGCCGAACTACGAGCAGTACTTC. Encoded protein: CASRRQGPNYEQYF.

The chain is built from TRBV5-1 and TRBJ2-3; a weak D match, TRBD1 (6 bases). Trimming removed 0 bases at V and 0 bases at J, with 11 bases between. The CDR3 consists of 16 residues. Germline lookup yields CDR1 SGHRS and CDR2 YFSETQ. The CDR3 sequence: CASSLGTASSTDTQYF. As DNA, the CDR3 is TGCGCCAGCAGCTTGGGGACAGCCTCTAGCACAGATACGCAGTATTTT.

This chain connects TRBV27 to TRBJ1-1; D ambiguous. The germline V gene has CDR1 MNHEY and CDR2 SMNVEV (reference sequence). The CDR3 consists of 14 residues. V dropped 4 bases and J dropped 0 bases, with 9 bases sitting between them. The CDR3 region has the DNA TGTGCCAGCAGTTCCCCACCGATGAACACTGAAGCTTTCTTT. Its translation: CASSSPPMNTEAFF.

Only a few counts were recorded for this clone. The V call is TRBV29-1, the J call TRBJ2-3; D is unresolved. The germline V and J ends were trimmed by 6 bases and 2 bases, with 6 bases remaining between them. Germline V lookup: CDR1 SQVTM, CDR2 ANQGSEA. The CDR3 is 11 amino acids. CDR3 protein: CSVGNTDTQYF. CDR3 nucleotide sequence: TGCAGCGTGGGAAACACAGATACGCAGTATTTT.

The chain couples TRBV6-1 to TRBJ1-1; no clear D. The CDR3 covers 13 residues. The germline V gene has CDR1 MNHNS and CDR2 SASEGT. The V end was cut by 1 base, the J end by 4 bases, with 7 bases between. CDR3 nucleotides: TGTGCCAGCAGTGAAGATCGGGTCACTGAAGCTTTCTTT. Protein: CASSEDRVTEAFF.